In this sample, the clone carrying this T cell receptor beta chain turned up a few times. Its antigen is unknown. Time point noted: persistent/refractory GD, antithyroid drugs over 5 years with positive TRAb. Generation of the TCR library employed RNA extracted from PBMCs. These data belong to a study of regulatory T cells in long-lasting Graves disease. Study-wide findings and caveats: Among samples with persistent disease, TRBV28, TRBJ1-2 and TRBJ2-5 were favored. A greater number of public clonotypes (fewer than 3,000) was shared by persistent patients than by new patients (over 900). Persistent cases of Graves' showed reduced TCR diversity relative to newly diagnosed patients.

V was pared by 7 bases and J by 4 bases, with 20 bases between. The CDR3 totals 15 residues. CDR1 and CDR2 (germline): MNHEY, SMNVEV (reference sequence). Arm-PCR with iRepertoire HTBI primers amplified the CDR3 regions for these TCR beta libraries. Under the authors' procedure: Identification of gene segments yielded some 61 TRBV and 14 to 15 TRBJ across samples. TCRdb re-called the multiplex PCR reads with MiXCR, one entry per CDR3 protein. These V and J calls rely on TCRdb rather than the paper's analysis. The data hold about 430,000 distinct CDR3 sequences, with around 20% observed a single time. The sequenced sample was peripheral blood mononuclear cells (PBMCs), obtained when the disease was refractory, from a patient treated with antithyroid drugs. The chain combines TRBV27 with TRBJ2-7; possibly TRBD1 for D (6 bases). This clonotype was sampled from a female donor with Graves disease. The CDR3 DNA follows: TGTGCCAGCACCTCCATGGCCACAGGGAATTACGAGCAGTACTTC. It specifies CASTSMATGNYEQYF.